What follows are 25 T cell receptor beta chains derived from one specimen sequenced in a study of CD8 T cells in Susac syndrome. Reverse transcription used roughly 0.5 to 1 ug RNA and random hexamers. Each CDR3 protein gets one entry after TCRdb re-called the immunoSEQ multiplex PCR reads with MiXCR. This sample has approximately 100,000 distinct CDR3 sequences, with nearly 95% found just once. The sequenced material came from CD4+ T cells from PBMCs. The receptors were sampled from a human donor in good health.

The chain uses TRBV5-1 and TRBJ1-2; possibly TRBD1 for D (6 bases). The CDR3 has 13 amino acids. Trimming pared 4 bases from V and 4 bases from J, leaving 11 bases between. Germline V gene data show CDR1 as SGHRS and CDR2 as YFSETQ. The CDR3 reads CASSPGQLYGYTF. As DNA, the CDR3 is TGCGCCAGCAGCCCCGGACAGCTCTATGGCTACACCTTC.

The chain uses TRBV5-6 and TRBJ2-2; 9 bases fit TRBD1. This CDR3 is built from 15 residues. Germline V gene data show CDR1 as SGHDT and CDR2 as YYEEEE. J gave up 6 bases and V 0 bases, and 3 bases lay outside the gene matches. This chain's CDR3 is CASSLGTGAAGELFF. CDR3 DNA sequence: TGTGCCAGCAGCTTGGGGACAGGGGCCGCCGGGGAGCTGTTTTTT.

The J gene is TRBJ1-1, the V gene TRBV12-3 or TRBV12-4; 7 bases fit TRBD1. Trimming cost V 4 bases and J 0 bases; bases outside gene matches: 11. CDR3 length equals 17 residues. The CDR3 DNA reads TGTGCCAGCAGTTCGGACAGGCGACACCGTATGAACACTGAAGCTTTCTTT. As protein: CASSSDRRHRMNTEAFF.

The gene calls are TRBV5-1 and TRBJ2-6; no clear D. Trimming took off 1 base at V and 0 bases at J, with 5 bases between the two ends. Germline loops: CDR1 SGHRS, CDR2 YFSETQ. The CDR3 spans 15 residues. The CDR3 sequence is CASSLMVSGANVLTF. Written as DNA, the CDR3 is TGCGCCAGCAGCTTGATGGTCTCTGGGGCCAACGTCCTGACTTTC.

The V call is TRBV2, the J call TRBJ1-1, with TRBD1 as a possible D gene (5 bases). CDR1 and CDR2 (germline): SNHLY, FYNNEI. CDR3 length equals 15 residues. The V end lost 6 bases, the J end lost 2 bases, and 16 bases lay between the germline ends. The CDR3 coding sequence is TGTGCCAGCAGATTGTATAGCAGGGTTAACACTGAAGCTTTCTTT. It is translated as CASRLYSRVNTEAFF.

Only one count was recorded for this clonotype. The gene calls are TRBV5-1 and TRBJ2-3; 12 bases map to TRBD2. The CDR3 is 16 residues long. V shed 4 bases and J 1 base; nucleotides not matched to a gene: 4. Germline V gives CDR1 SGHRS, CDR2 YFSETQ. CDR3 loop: CASSLRLAGGTDTQYF. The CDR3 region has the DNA TGCGCCAGCAGCCTCAGACTAGCGGGGGGCACAGATACGCAGTATTTT.

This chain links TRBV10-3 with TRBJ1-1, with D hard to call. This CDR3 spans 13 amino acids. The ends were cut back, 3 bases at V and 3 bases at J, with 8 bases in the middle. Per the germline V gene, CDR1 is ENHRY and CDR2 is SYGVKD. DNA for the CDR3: TGTGCCATCAGTGATCTTCCCTACACTGAAGCTTTCTTT. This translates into CAISDLPYTEAFF.

CDR3 in amino acids: CSVGTSGSFTDTQYF. Written as DNA, the CDR3 is TGCAGCGTTGGGACTAGCGGGAGCTTCACAGATACGCAGTATTTT. The J gene is TRBJ2-3, the V gene TRBV29-1, with 13 bases that match TRBD2. Germline CDR1 and CDR2: SQVTM and ANQGSEA. The CDR3 runs 15 residues. V dropped 4 bases and J dropped 2; count of bases not matched to a gene: 3.

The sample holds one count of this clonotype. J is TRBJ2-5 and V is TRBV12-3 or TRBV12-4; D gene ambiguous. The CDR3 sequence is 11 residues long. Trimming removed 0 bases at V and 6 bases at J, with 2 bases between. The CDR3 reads CASSLAQTQYF. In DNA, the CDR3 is TGTGCCAGCAGTTTAGCGCAGACCCAGTACTTC.

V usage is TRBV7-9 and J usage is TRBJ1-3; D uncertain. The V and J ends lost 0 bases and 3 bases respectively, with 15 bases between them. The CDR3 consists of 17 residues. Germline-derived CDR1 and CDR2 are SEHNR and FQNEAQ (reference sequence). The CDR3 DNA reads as TGTGCCAGCAGCTTAGCGGACGGGAGCCAAGATGGAAACACCATATATTTT. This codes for CASSLADGSQDGNTIYF.

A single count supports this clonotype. Here the CDR3 reads CASSQEQGGSYNEQFF. For the CDR3, the DNA is TGCGCCAGCAGCCAAGAACAGGGAGGCTCCTACAATGAGCAGTTCTTC. This rearrangement joins TRBV4-1 to TRBJ2-1, with D possibly called TRBD1 or TRBD2 (6 bases each). V lost 0 bases and J 0 bases, leaving 9 bases between the germline ends. There are 16 residues in the CDR3. Germline assignment: CDR1 MGHRA and CDR2 YSYEKL.

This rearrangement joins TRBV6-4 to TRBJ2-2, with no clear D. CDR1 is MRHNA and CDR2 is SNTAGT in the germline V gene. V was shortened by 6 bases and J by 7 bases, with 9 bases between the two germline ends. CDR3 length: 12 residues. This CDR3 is CASSDIGGELFF. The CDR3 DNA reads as TGTGCCAGCAGCGATATTGGCGGGGAGCTGTTTTTT.

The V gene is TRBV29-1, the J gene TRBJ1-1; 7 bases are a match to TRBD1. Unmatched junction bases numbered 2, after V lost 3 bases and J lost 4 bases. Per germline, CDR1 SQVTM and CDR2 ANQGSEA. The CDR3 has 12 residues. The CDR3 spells CSVEGTVTEAFF. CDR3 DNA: TGCAGCGTTGAGGGGACAGTCACTGAAGCTTTCTTT.

Here the CDR3 DNA reads TGCAGTGCTAGAGCCATCAGTCTTAGAACCTACGAGCAGTACTTC. It codes for CSARAISLRTYEQYF. J is TRBJ2-7 and V is TRBV20-1; D uncertain. The germline CDR1 and CDR2 sequences are DFQATT and SNEGSKA (reference sequence). The CDR3 totals 15 residues. V was clipped by 1 base and J by 2 bases, with 15 bases between them.

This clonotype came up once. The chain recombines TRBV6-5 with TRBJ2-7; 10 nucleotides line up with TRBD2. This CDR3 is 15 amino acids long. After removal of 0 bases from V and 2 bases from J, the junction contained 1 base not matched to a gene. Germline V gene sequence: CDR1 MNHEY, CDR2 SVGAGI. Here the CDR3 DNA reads TGTGCCAGCAGTTACTCGACTAGCGGGCCCTACGAGCAGTACTTC. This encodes CASSYSTSGPYEQYF.

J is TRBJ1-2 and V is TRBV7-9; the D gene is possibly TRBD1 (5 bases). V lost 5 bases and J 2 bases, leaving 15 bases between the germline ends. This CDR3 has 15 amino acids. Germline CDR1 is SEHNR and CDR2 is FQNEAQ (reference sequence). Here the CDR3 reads CASSRTDGTNYGYTF. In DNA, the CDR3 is TGTGCCAGCAGCCGTACGGACGGGACGAACTATGGCTACACCTTC.

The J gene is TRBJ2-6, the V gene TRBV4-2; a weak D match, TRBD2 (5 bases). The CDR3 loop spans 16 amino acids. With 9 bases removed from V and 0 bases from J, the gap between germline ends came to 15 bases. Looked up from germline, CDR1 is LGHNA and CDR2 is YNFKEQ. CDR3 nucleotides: TGTGCCAGTAGTGAGGACTTAAGCTCTGGGGCCAACGTCCTGACTTTC. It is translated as CASSEDLSSGANVLTF.

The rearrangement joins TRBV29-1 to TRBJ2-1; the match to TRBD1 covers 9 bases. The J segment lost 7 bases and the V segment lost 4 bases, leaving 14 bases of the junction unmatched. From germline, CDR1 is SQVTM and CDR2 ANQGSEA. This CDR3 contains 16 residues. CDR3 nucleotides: TGCAGCGTTGTTCCCCTCGGCGACAGGGGGAAGAATGAGCAGTTCTTC. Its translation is CSVVPLGDRGKNEQFF.

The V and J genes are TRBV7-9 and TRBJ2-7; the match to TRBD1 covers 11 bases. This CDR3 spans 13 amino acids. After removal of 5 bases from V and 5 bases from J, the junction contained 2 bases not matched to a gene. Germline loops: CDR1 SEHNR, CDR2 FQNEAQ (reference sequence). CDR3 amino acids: CASSRTGGNEQYF. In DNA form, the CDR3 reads TGTGCCAGCAGCCGGACAGGGGGCAACGAGCAGTACTTC. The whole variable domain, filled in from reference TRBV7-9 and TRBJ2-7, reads DTGVSQNPRHKITKRGQNVTFRCDPISEHNRLYWYRQTLGQGPEFLTYFQNEAQLEKSRLLSDRFSAERPKGSFSTLEIQRTEQGDSAMYLCASSRTGGNEQYFGPGTRLTVT.

The CDR3 loop is CASSSSGGTDTQYF. CDR3 bases: TGTGCCAGCAGTTCTAGCGGGGGCACAGATACGCAGTATTTT. The V gene is TRBV2, the J gene TRBJ2-3; 9 bases match TRBD2. The CDR3 sequence is 14 residues long. With V trimmed by 5 bases and J by 1 base, 1 base remained unmatched. Germline CDR1 and CDR2: SNHLY and FYNNEI.

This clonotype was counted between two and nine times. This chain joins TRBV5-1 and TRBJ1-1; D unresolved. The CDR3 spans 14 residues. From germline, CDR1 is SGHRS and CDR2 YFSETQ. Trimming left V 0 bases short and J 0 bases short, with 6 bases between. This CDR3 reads CASSLDGMNTEAFF. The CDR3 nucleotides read TGCGCCAGCAGCTTGGACGGAATGAACACTGAAGCTTTCTTT. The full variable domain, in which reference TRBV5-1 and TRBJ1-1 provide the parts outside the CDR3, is KAGVTQTPRYLIKTRGQQVTLSCSPISGHRSVSWYQQTPGQGLQFLFEYFSETQRNKGNFPGRFSGRQFSNSRSEMNVSTLELGDSALYLCASSLDGMNTEAFFGQGTRLTVV.

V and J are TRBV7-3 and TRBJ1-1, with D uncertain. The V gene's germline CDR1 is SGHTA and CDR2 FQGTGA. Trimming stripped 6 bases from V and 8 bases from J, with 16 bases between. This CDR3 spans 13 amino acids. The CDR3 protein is CASRKEPSREAFF. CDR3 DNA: TGTGCCAGCAGAAAAGAGCCATCCAGGGAAGCTTTCTTT.

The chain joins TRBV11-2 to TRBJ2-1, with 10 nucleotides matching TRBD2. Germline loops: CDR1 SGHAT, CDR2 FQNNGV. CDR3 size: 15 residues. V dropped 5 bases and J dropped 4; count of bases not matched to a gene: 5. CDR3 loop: CASSETSGSYNEQFF. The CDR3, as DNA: TGTGCCAGCAGCGAGACTAGCGGGTCTTACAATGAGCAGTTCTTC.

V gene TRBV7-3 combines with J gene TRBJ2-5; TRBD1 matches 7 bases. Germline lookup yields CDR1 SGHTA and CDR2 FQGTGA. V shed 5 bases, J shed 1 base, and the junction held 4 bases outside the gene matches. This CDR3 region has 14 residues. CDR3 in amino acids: CASSPGQRQETQYF. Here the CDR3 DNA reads TGTGCCAGCAGCCCGGGACAGCGCCAAGAGACCCAGTACTTC.

The DNA of the CDR3 is TGCAGTGCTAGAGTTAGGGACGGATCCTACGAGCAGTACTTC. It is translated as CSARVRDGSYEQYF. The V gene is TRBV20-1, the J gene TRBJ2-7; D may match TRBD1 or TRBD2 (5 bases each). V dropped 1 base and J dropped 1 base, with 11 bases sitting between them. The CDR3 sequence is 14 residues long. Germline V gene lookup returns CDR1 DFQATT and CDR2 SNEGSKA (reference sequence).